This T cell receptor beta chain was captured by sequencing in a study of blood T cell repertoires in COVID-19 (dated by TCRdb to 2019 to 2021). About the full investigation: Samples covering the acute and convalescent phases of COVID-19 were provided by collaborators in the United States, Italy and Spain. The prospective study material was composed of cDNA or gDNA derived from T cells, B-cell-depleted T cells, or PBMCs. The dataset comprised deeply sampled blood TCRbeta repertoires from subjects exposed to, actively infected with, or recovered from COVID-19. A freely available public database, intended as a resource for researchers studying the immune response to SARS-CoV-2, is where the repertoires were released. Samples came from the ongoing ImmuneRACE study (first 160 participants) plus 1,254 subjects from 6 global collaborators. Sample metadata almost always included a de-identified subject ID, COVID-19 status, age in years and sex. HLA class I and class II types, where available, came from metadata supplied by the sample provider rather than from assay-based typing. What the work shows at the level of the full study, not this receptor alone: The quantity of clinical and demographic metadata differed by source and by participant and was supplied without curation.

In Seattle, one collaborating source enrolled patients while the infection was active and tracked those patients longitudinally over the course of disease. Collaborating institutions collected whole blood in K2EDTA tubes following their own protocols. Collaborator samples were shipped for TCRbeta analysis as frozen whole blood, isolated PBMCs, or DNA extracted from either sample type. The immunoSEQ Assay, a bias-controlled multiplex PCR, was used to amplify TCRbeta CDR3 regions from genomic DNA. The paper's data handling went like this. Within the assay, amplification of reference gene primers was used to estimate how many nucleated cells each sample contained. Sequence reads were collapsed and filtered to measure the absolute abundance of every unique TCRbeta CDR3 rearrangement. Productive Simpson clonality was computed per sample as the square root of Simpson's diversity index over productive rearrangements. Sourced from immuneACCESS, this table was stored by TCRdb with only in-frame sequences that have V and J called. A share of the clones is absent; for the studies checked, an unresolved V gene accounts for under half, and the remainder has no known explanation. V, J and clone size derive from that table, while D and trimming were established from the DNA sequence. The table for this sample lists roughly 340,000 clones; roughly 90% of them were counted only once. The ten largest make up 7% to 8% of the sample.

The count of this clone is one. Its antigen remains unidentified. Qualities for individual bases were not recorded, and no much larger clone is one base off. Deletion took 0 bases off V and 4 bases off J, with a span of 23 bases between the germline ends. CDR1 SGHRS and CDR2 YFSETQ were looked up in the germline V gene. The CDR3 covers 18 residues, taking in both the cysteine and the phenylalanine. The DNA shown is the 54-base CDR3, in frame from base 1. The origin of this receptor is a woman in her 70s with COVID-19, enrolled during active disease. The sequence joins TRBV5-1 to TRBJ2-7; TRBD2 is a weak D gene call, 6 bases matching. Sequenced: peripheral blood. The DNA sequence follows: TGCGCCAGCAGCTTGGCCTTGTCAGGGAGGACGCTTCGGTACGAGCAGTACTTC. This is translated as CASSLALSGRTLRYEQYF.